This paragraph reports one T cell receptor (beta chain). This entry is derived from a study of T-cell memory formation after mild COVID-19. Across the study: Clusters of TCRs were largely donor specific.

This CDR3 region has 18 residues. Via MiXCR, TCRdb re-called the 5' RACE reads, giving one row per CDR3 protein. The sample lists hundreds of thousands of distinct CDR3 sequences, roughly 17% occurring once. Sequencing was performed on PBMCs or a T cell subset sorted from them (not recorded which). The TCR sequence derives from an adult woman who had mild COVID-19 (a few samples of this study predate the infection). Cell type and time point are not known. The chain is built from TRBV21-1 and TRBJ2-7; TRBD1 is the table's D call and was not checked against the DNA. TRBV21-1 is an annotated pseudogene. The CDR3 region has the DNA TGTGCCAGCAGCAAGGCCGGGACAGGGGGCCCCTTGGCCTACGAGCAGTACTTC. Protein: CASSKAGTGGPLAYEQYF.